Described below is a single T cell receptor beta chain sequence and its context. Its antigen is still unknown. The data derive from a study of T cell repertoires in cytomegalovirus infection. Across the study: Public TCR beta signatures marked donors with CMV infection and the matching HLA.

V was pared by 6 bases and J by 2 bases, with 16 bases between. This CDR3 region has 15 residues. Germline loops: CDR1 MNHEY, CDR2 SMNVEV (reference sequence). TCRdb redid the calling of the reads with MiXCR, one entry per CDR3 protein. The repertoire includes 150,000 to 200,000 distinct CDR3 sequences, approximately 15% of them detected once, and 25% to 30% sits in the top ten. Study-wide findings and caveats: What dominated the ex vivo response were HLA-C-restricted CMV-specific TCR beta clonotypes.

This TCR derives from a human donor in good health (CMV status not recorded). Some clones in this sample may be carry-over from other donors' samples. This sequence joins TRBV27 and TRBJ1-1; D not certain. Material for sequencing was PBMCs. The CDR3 here is CASSRAFLINTEAFF. In nucleotides, the CDR3 is TGTGCCAGCAGCCGGGCTTTTCTTATAAACACTGAAGCTTTCTTT.